The next 27 T cell receptor beta chains were all read from a single sample in a study of blood T cells in healthy people across ages (dated by TCRdb to the mid-2010s). The library was built by means of 5' RACE. Sequencing was performed on an Illumina HiSeq 2500. A second about 6 to 11 cycle PCR used a sample-barcoded 5' primer and a J-beta primer mix. Starting from the raw public reads, TCRdb applied fastp trimming at Q25, assembled clones with MiXCR and retained in-frame beta chains. For every CDR3 protein sequence, its rows merge into one entry that carries the most common genes and DNA. The sample table contains hundreds of thousands of distinct CDR3 sequences; only one count was recorded for approximately 53% of them. The ten largest clones represent roughly 24% of the sample. Sequencing was carried out using blood. The receptors stem from a man aged 40-49 years in good health.

The chain has TRBV6-4 and TRBJ2-7; tentative D call: TRBD2 (6 bases). The CDR3 runs to 19 residues. V lost 2 bases, J lost 1 base, and 24 bases lay in between. Germline CDR1 and CDR2: MRHNA and SNTAGT. This chain's CDR3 is CASSDNLRLVIPPSYEQYF. CDR3 coding DNA: TGTGCCAGCAGTGACAATTTGAGACTAGTGATCCCCCCATCCTACGAGCAGTACTTC.

The chain is built from TRBV4-1 and TRBJ2-7, with 8 positions matching TRBD1. Unmatched junction bases numbered 11, after V lost 4 bases and J lost 3 bases. There are 16 residues in the CDR3. CDR1 is MGHRA and CDR2 is YSYEKL in the germline V gene. Here the CDR3 DNA reads TGCGCCAGCAGCCTACGAGTGGGACAGGAGAACTACGAGCAGTACTTC. The encoded protein is CASSLRVGQENYEQYF.

This clonotype was recorded a few times. The chain employs TRBV7-2 and TRBJ2-1, with 8 bases matching TRBD2. The CDR3 runs to 14 residues. V shed 5 bases, J shed 5 bases, and the junction held 5 bases outside the gene matches. CDR1 and CDR2 from the germline V gene are SGHTA and FQGNSA. The CDR3 spells CASSENSGNNEQFF. In DNA, the CDR3 is TGTGCCAGCAGCGAGAATAGCGGGAACAATGAGCAGTTCTTC.

DNA for the CDR3: TGTGCCAGCAGTCGCGCTTCCGGACAGGGTTTCAACGAGCAGTACTTC. It specifies CASSRASGQGFNEQYF. The chain employs TRBV28 and TRBJ2-7, with 8 positions matching TRBD1. J gave up 5 bases and V 5 bases, and 14 bases lay outside the gene matches. Germline loops: CDR1 MDHEN, CDR2 SYDVKM. CDR3 length: 16 amino acids.

This chain connects TRBV28 to TRBJ2-7, with 9 positions matching TRBD1. The CDR3 loop spans 16 amino acids. Trimming removed 5 bases from V and 4 bases from J; junction bases left unmatched: 12. In germline, CDR1 is MDHEN, CDR2 SYDVKM. The CDR3, as DNA: TGTGCCAGCAGTCTGACCGGGACAGGGTTTCGTTACGAGCAGTACTTC. Encoded protein: CASSLTGTGFRYEQYF.

With regard to this clonotype: A much larger clone differs by one base, so this may be a read error. The CDR3 DNA is TGTGCCAGCAGCCCCGTAGGGGGCTCGCAGTATTTT. This codes for CASSPVGGSQYF. The J gene is TRBJ2-3, the V gene TRBV12-3 or TRBV12-4; 7 positions match TRBD1. V was pared by 6 bases and J by 10 bases, with 7 bases of the junction left unmatched. The length of the CDR3 is 12 residues.

V gene TRBV27 combines with J gene TRBJ1-2; no clear D gene. The V end was cut by 5 bases, the J end by 3 bases, with 10 bases between. This CDR3 is 13 amino acids long. The germline CDR1 and CDR2 sequences are MNHEY and SMNVEV (reference sequence). The CDR3 protein is CASSGPRDYGYTF. CDR3 nucleotide sequence: TGTGCCAGCAGTGGGCCCAGAGACTATGGCTACACCTTC.

The chain recombines TRBV15 with TRBJ1-2, with TRBD1 identical over 7 bases. The length of the CDR3 is 15 residues. V trimming: 3 bases; J trimming: 0 bases; junction bases outside the gene matches: 4. Germline V gene sequence: CDR1 LNHNV, CDR2 YYDKDF (reference sequence). CDR3 coding DNA: TGTGCCACCAGCAGGAGACAGGGTTCTAACTATGGCTACACCTTC. Translated: CATSRRQGSNYGYTF.

As for this clonotype: Relative to the germline gene, one junction end is altered; a read error may explain this. The V gene is TRBV7-9, the J gene TRBJ2-7; no firm D call. The CDR3 is 13 amino acids. Germline V lookup: CDR1 SEHNR, CDR2 FQNEAQ (reference sequence). CDR3 DNA sequence: TGCGCCAGCAGCGTAGGAACTCGATCCGAGCAGTACTTC. Translation: CASSVGTRSEQYF.

This clonotype was seen a handful of times. The chain combines TRBV20-1 with TRBJ1-6; 7 bases are a match to TRBD1. CDR1 DFQATT and CDR2 SNEGSKA come from the germline V gene (reference sequence). The V segment lost 0 bases and the J segment 7 bases; nucleotides outside the gene matches: 12. This CDR3 contains 17 residues. This CDR3 is CSARDRLRDSLNSPLHF. The CDR3 DNA sequence: TGCAGTGCTAGAGATCGTCTGCGGGACAGCTTGAATTCACCCCTCCACTTT.

CDR3 in DNA: TGTGCCAGCAGCTTAGAATCTGGGGGGTATAGCAATCAGCCCCAGCATTTT. Translated, it gives CASSLESGGYSNQPQHF. The J gene is TRBJ1-5, the V gene TRBV7-9; D is perhaps TRBD1 (5 bases). The CDR3 is 17 amino acids. In germline, CDR1 is SEHNR, CDR2 FQNEAQ (reference sequence). The V gene lost 1 base and the J gene lost 0 bases, with 13 bases spanning the gap.

This clonotype was counted a few times. The chain employs TRBV12-3 or TRBV12-4 and TRBJ2-4; TRBD2 matches at 12 bases. CDR3 length: 15 amino acids. V was pared by 4 bases and J by 7 bases, with 5 bases of the junction left unmatched. The CDR3 nucleotides read TGTGCCAGCAGTTCGCGGACTAGCGGGGTGAACATTCAGTACTTC. Amino acid sequence: CASSSRTSGVNIQYF.

The rearrangement links TRBV5-1 to TRBJ1-2; 8 nucleotides align to TRBD1. Germline-derived CDR1 and CDR2 are SGHRS and YFSETQ. This CDR3 has 14 residues. Germline trimming cut 2 bases from V and 6 bases from J; bases unmatched to any gene: 6. The CDR3 region has the DNA TGCGCCAGCAGCTTTTCGCAGGGGGCACATGGCTACACCTTC. Protein: CASSFSQGAHGYTF.

This rearrangement joins TRBV7-8 to TRBJ2-2, with D unresolved. The CDR3 extends over 14 amino acids. Germline assignment: CDR1 SGHVS and CDR2 FQNEAQ. V was shortened by 2 bases and J by 4 bases, with 8 bases between the two germline ends. DNA of the CDR3: TGTGCCAGCAGCTTACTTTCGCGCACCGGGGAGCTGTTTTTT. This translates into CASSLLSRTGELFF.

The chain combines TRBV2 with TRBJ2-4; no reliable D call. Germline values: CDR1 SNHLY, CDR2 FYNNEI. V gave up 7 bases and J gave up 0 bases, with 19 bases separating them. The CDR3 is made up of 17 amino acids. CDR3 loop: CASTVSTLIGAKNIQYF. The CDR3 nucleotides read TGTGCCAGCACCGTCAGTACCCTGATAGGAGCCAAAAACATTCAGTACTTC.

The chain carries TRBV7-6 and TRBJ2-5; D remains ambiguous. V shed 3 bases and J shed 5 bases, with 10 bases lying between them. This CDR3 comprises 13 residues. CDR1 and CDR2 (germline): SGHVS, FNYEAQ. The CDR3 loop is CASSFVSLETQYF. The CDR3 DNA reads TGTGCCAGCAGCTTTGTCTCTTTGGAGACCCAGTACTTC. Combining the CDR3 with reference TRBV7-6 and TRBJ2-5 gives the whole variable domain GAGVSQSPRYKVTKRGQDVALRCDPISGHVSLYWYRQALGQGPEFLTYFNYEAQQDKSGLPNDRFSAERPEGSISTLTIQRTEQRDSAMYRCASSFVSLETQYFGPGTRLLVL.

This clonotype occurred a few times. The gene calls are TRBV7-2 and TRBJ2-5; no clear D. This CDR3 comprises 12 residues. Trimming took 5 bases from V and 5 from J, leaving 9 bases between them. Germline V CDR1 and CDR2: SGHTA, FQGNSA. This chain's CDR3 is CASSPNHETQYF. CDR3 nucleotide sequence: TGTGCCAGCAGCCCCAATCATGAGACCCAGTACTTC.

The J gene is TRBJ1-2, the V gene TRBV21-1; the table's D call of TRBD1 was not tested on the DNA. TRBV21-1 is termed a pseudogene. The CDR3 totals 16 residues. The DNA for the CDR3 is TGTGCCAGCAGCAAAGAAGAAGGACAGGGGGACCGTGGCTACACCTTC. This gives the protein CASSKEEGQGDRGYTF.

V and J are TRBV5-1 and TRBJ2-4, with 9 bases lining up with TRBD1. Judging by the DNA end, TRBJ2-7 fits better; the J call may be wrong. The CDR3 spans 15 residues. Per the germline V gene, CDR1 is SGHRS and CDR2 is YFSETQ. DNA of the CDR3: TGCGCCAGCAGCTTGGAGACAGGGGGTAATTACGAGCAGTACTTC. Translated, it gives CASSLETGGNYEQYF.

In this sample, this clonotype turned up a few times. The CDR3: CASSRLSGEQYF. Here the CDR3 DNA reads TGTGCCAGCAGCCGACTTAGCGGCGAGCAGTACTTC. The V gene is TRBV6-6, the J gene TRBJ2-7; maybe TRBD2 (6 bases). Trimming removed 6 bases from V and 6 bases from J, with 12 bases in between. Germline CDR1 and CDR2: MNHNY and SVGAGI (reference sequence). The CDR3 spans 12 residues.

The V call is TRBV5-1, the J call TRBJ1-4; tentative D call: TRBD1 (5 bases). V shed 1 base and J shed 7 bases, with 8 bases lying between them. Germline-derived CDR1 and CDR2 are SGHRS and YFSETQ. The length of the CDR3 is 13 residues. The CDR3: CASSLPGSEKLFF. DNA for the CDR3: TGCGCCAGCAGCTTGCCAGGGAGTGAAAAACTGTTTTTT. The full variable domain, with the rest looked up from reference TRBV5-1 and TRBJ1-4, is KAGVTQTPRYLIKTRGQQVTLSCSPISGHRSVSWYQQTPGQGLQFLFEYFSETQRNKGNFPGRFSGRQFSNSRSEMNVSTLELGDSALYLCASSLPGSEKLFFGSGTQLSVL.

This chain uses TRBV4-3 with TRBJ2-6; D call uncertain. V shed 0 bases and J shed 0 bases, with 15 bases lying between them. The germline gives CDR1 LGHNA, CDR2 YSLEER. The CDR3 totals 19 residues. Written as DNA, the CDR3 is TGCGCCAGCAGCCAAGACCCGCCCGGAACACTCTCTGGGGCCAACGTCCTGACTTTC. Its translation is CASSQDPPGTLSGANVLTF.

This rearrangement joins TRBV28 to TRBJ1-3, with D uncertain. The germline CDR1 and CDR2 sequences are MDHEN and SYDVKM. V gave up 5 bases and J gave up 2 bases, with 10 bases separating them. The CDR3 runs to 14 residues. CDR3 DNA sequence: TGTGCCAGCAGTCGGTTCCCTCCTGGAAACACCATATATTTT. Translated, it gives CASSRFPPGNTIYF.

This clonotype was observed many times. This chain uses TRBV29-1 with TRBJ2-1; 12 bases match TRBD1. This CDR3 is built from 14 residues. From germline, CDR1 is SQVTM and CDR2 ANQGSEA. V was clipped by 6 bases and J by 4 bases; unmatched bases: 4. The chain's CDR3 is CSVGTGGYYNEQFF. As DNA, the CDR3 is TGCAGCGTGGGGACAGGGGGCTATTACAATGAGCAGTTCTTC.

This clonotype was observed a few times. The chain has TRBV3-1 and TRBJ2-7; 9 bases line up with TRBD1. The CDR3 is made up of 16 amino acids. Per germline, CDR1 LGHDT and CDR2 YNNKEL (reference sequence). Losses at the gene ends were 3 bases for V and 9 bases for J; bases not matched to a gene: 15. The CDR3 loop reads CASSQRSTGTGIGQYF. In DNA form, the CDR3 reads TGTGCCAGCAGCCAGAGGAGCACCGGGACAGGGATCGGGCAGTACTTC.

This clonotype was picked up a small number of times. V usage is TRBV7-2 and J usage is TRBJ2-3; 10 bases map to TRBD2. Germline assignment: CDR1 SGHTA and CDR2 FQGNSA. Trimming removed 5 bases from V and 5 bases from J; junction bases left unmatched: 7. The CDR3 covers 15 residues. The CDR3 spells CASSQRASGGDTQYF. The CDR3 DNA is TGTGCCAGCAGCCAGAGGGCTAGCGGGGGAGATACGCAGTATTTT.

This chain uses TRBV15 with TRBJ1-6; D is ambiguous. Trimming removed 0 bases from V and 10 bases from J, with 4 bases in between. CDR1 is LNHNV, CDR2 YYDKDF, per germline (reference sequence). This CDR3 contains 12 residues. CDR3 protein: CATSRDGSPLHF. The DNA for the CDR3 is TGTGCCACCAGCAGAGATGGCTCACCCCTCCACTTT.